The TCR beta chain under discussion was sequenced for a study of T cell repertoires in cytomegalovirus infection. Whole-study context: Researchers turned to recently identified HLA-C-restricted CMV epitopes as well as well-studied HLA-B-restricted ones. A matching HLA type, together with CMV infection, was signaled by public TCR beta signatures.

This clonotype occurred a few times. As yet, its antigen is unknown. Study-level points and caveats: Of the TCR beta families, the public ones yielded a cumulative frequency that identified carriers of CMV plus the relevant HLA. What dominated the ex vivo response were HLA-C-restricted CMV-specific TCR beta clonotypes.

J lost 5 bases, V lost 5 bases, and 9 bases had no gene match. Germline loops: CDR1 SEHNR, CDR2 FQNEAQ (reference sequence). The CDR3 spans 15 residues. TCRdb independently ran MiXCR on the reads; one entry per CDR3 protein. The data contain about 920,000 distinct CDR3 sequences, roughly 31% of them singletons. The rearrangement joins TRBV7-9 to TRBJ2-5; 9 bases fit TRBD2. This sequence originates from a human donor in good health (CMV status not recorded). Some clones in this sample may be carry-over from other donors' samples. The sample here was cultured CD8+ T cells from PBMCs, taken from culture after CMV antigen stimulation. The CDR3 sequence: CASSNSGGGEETQYF. The CDR3 bases are TGTGCCAGCAGCAATAGCGGGGGCGGTGAGGAGACCCAGTACTTC.